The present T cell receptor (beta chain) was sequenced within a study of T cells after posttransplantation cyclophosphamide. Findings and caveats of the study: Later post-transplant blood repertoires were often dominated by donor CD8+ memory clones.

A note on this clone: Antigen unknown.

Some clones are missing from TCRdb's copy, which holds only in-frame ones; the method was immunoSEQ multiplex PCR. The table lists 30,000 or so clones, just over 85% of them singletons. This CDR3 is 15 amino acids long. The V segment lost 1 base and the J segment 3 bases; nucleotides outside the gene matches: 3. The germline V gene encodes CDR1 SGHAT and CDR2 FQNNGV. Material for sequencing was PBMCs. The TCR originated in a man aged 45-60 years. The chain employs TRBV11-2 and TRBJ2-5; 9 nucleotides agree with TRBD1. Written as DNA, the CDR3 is TGTGCCAGCAGCTTAGTCCGGGACAGGGAAGAGACCCAGTACTTC. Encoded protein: CASSLVRDREETQYF.